This T cell receptor (beta chain) was documented in a study of blood T cells in healthy people across ages. A word on this clonotype: Its antigen is still unknown.

Each sample yielded at least 5.5 micrograms of PBMC total RNA. Findings of the study overall: Because sorting was not performed, PBMCs prevented conclusive naive versus antigen-experienced comparison. Naive T cell percentage showed a strong correlation with the diversity of TCR beta.

Alongside a J-beta primer mix, a sample-barcoded 5' primer served in a second PCR lasting roughly 7 to 12 cycles. TCRdb redid the calling of the 5' RACE reads with MiXCR, one entry per CDR3 protein. The sample contains roughly 2 million distinct CDR3 sequences, about 49% of which appear only once. The source of this sequence is a middle-aged woman in good health. Specimen: blood.

CDR3 coding DNA: TGTGCCAGCAGTTCAGCAGGGGCTGGTAATTCACCCCTCCACTTT. It codes for CASSSAGAGNSPLHF. This chain uses TRBV27 with TRBJ1-6, with D possibly being TRBD1 (6 bases). Trimming removed 4 bases from V and 6 bases from J, with 13 bases in between. This CDR3 spans 15 amino acids. The germline V gene encodes CDR1 MNHEY and CDR2 SMNVEV (reference sequence).